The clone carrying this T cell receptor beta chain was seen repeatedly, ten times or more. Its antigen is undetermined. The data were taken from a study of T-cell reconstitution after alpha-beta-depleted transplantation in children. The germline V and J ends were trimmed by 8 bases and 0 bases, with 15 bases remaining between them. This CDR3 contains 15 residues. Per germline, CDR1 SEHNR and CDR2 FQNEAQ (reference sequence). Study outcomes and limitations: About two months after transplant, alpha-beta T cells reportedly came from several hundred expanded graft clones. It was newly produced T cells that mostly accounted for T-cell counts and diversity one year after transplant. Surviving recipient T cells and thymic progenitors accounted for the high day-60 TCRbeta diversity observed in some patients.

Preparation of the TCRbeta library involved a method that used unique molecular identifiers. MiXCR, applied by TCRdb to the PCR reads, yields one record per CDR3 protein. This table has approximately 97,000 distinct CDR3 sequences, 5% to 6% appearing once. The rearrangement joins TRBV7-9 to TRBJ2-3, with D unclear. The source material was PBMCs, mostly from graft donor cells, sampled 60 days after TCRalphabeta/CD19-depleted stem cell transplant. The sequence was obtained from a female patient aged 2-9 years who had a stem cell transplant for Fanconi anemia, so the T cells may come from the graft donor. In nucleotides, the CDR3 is TGTGCCAGCCTGGTTTGGTCGTCTAGCACAGATACGCAGTATTTT. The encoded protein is CASLVWSSSTDTQYF.